This TCR beta chain appears in the sequencing data of a study of metastatic and nonmetastatic thyroid tumors. Study-level background: Samples came from malignant and benign thyroid patients, and repertoires were compared across blood and tumor or nodule tissue.

Thyroid surgery had not been preceded by any treatment in any patient. Germline V lookup: CDR1 MNHNS, CDR2 SASEGT. This CDR3 is 13 amino acids long. The ends lost 5 bases at V and 10 bases at J; junction bases unmatched: 7. Original methodology: A classifier of distant metastasis in papillary thyroid cancer was built from CDR3 differences (across clinicopathological groups). Using MiXCR, TCRdb re-called clones from the PCR reads. In this record, the V and J calls reflect TCRdb's handling and not the investigators' own analysis. The sample contains around 22,000 clones, approximately 11% of which appear only once. By its share, this clone is medium-sized (0.01 to 0.1%).

The sequence came from a female donor with papillary thyroid cancer or a benign thyroid nodule (not recorded which). Some clones in this sample may be carry-over from other donors' samples. This sequence joins TRBV6-1 and TRBJ2-1; 8 nucleotides line up with TRBD2. The sequencing sample was made of blood. In nucleotides, the CDR3 is TGTGCCAGCAGTCCCGGTTTAGCGGGAGAGCAGTTCTTC. This sequence encodes CASSPGLAGEQFF.